The 10 T cell receptor beta chains below were found in one sample sequenced in a study of blood T cell repertoires in COVID-19. TCRdb's table, derived via immunoSEQ multiplex PCR, lists solely in-frame clones and lacks some. The sample includes about 410,000 clones, 75% to 90% of them seen just once. The sequencing sample was made of peripheral blood. The receptors come from a woman in her forties with COVID-19, enrolled during active disease.

The chain employs TRBV5-1 and TRBJ2-5, with D perhaps matching TRBD1 (6 bases). CDR3 size: 14 residues. V was shortened by 1 base and J by 5 bases, with 12 bases between the two germline ends. Germline loops: CDR1 SGHRS, CDR2 YFSETQ. CDR3 protein: CASSLTGKGETQYF. Written as DNA, the CDR3 is TGCGCCAGCAGCTTGACAGGGAAAGGTGAGACCCAGTACTTC. Complete variable domain (other parts from reference TRBV5-1 and TRBJ2-5): KAGVTQTPRYLIKTRGQQVTLSCSPISGHRSVSWYQQTPGQGLQFLFEYFSETQRNKGNFPGRFSGRQFSNSRSEMNVSTLELGDSALYLCASSLTGKGETQYFGPGTRLLVL.

The chain recombines TRBV19 with TRBJ1-6, with TRBD1 as a possible D gene (6 bases). V was shortened by 7 bases and J by 7 bases, with 17 bases between the two germline ends. From germline, CDR1 is LNHDA and CDR2 SQIVND (reference sequence). The CDR3 is 15 residues long. The CDR3 DNA follows: TGTGCCAGTACTGCCGGCCAGGGGAAGAATTCACCCCTCCACTTT. The encoded protein is CASTAGQGKNSPLHF.

This rearrangement joins TRBV27 to TRBJ2-1; TRBD2 matches at 7 bases. The CDR3 consists of 13 residues. V was clipped by 3 bases and J by 9 bases; unmatched bases: 5. Germline CDR1 and CDR2: MNHEY and SMNVEV (reference sequence). CDR3 residues: CASSFRGDGEQFF. The CDR3 nucleotides are TGTGCCAGCAGTTTTCGGGGGGACGGTGAGCAGTTCTTC.

This clone was observed at least ten times. The chain recombines TRBV5-1 with TRBJ2-2; the D gene is possibly TRBD1 (5 bases). The V end lost 1 base, the J end lost 0 bases, and 13 bases lay between the germline ends. The length of the CDR3 is 17 residues. Looked up from germline, CDR1 is SGHRS and CDR2 is YFSETQ. The CDR3 protein is CASSLLPPTANTGELFF. The CDR3 DNA reads TGCGCCAGCAGCTTGTTGCCGCCGACAGCGAACACCGGGGAGCTGTTTTTT.

This clone was observed a single time. The chain combines TRBV28 with TRBJ1-6, with D maybe TRBD1 (5 bases). Germline V lookup: CDR1 MDHEN, CDR2 SYDVKM. The CDR3 covers 15 residues. V was trimmed by 1 base and J by 6 bases, leaving 10 bases between them. CDR3 residues: CASSLSAGINSPLHF. As DNA, the CDR3 is TGTGCCAGCAGTTTATCGGCAGGGATTAATTCACCCCTCCACTTT.

V and J are TRBV2 and TRBJ2-3, with 7 bases that match TRBD1. V was clipped by 4 bases and J by 6 bases; unmatched bases: 7. From germline, CDR1 is SNHLY and CDR2 FYNNEI. CDR3 length: 14 residues. The CDR3 sequence: CASSGQGLGDTQYF. CDR3 nucleotides: TGTGCCAGCAGTGGACAGGGCCTCGGGGATACGCAGTATTTT.

CDR3 protein: CASSFGLAGFSYEQYF. DNA for the CDR3: TGCGCCAGCAGCTTTGGACTAGCGGGCTTCTCCTACGAGCAGTACTTC. The chain employs TRBV5-1 and TRBJ2-7; 11 bases line up with TRBD2. The CDR3 runs 16 residues. Germline-derived CDR1 and CDR2 are SGHRS and YFSETQ. After removal of 2 bases from V and 0 bases from J, the junction contained 4 bases not matched to a gene.

The rearrangement links TRBV9 to TRBJ1-1, with a tentative D call TRBD1 (6 bases). CDR3 length: 16 amino acids. The germline gives CDR1 SGDLS, CDR2 YYNGEE. Trimming removed 0 bases from V and 1 base from J, with 13 bases in between. The CDR3 region has the DNA TGTGCCAGCAGCGTAGTCGGGCGGGGGGCGAACACTGAAGCTTTCTTT. Its translation is CASSVVGRGANTEAFF.

The chain links TRBV10-2 to TRBJ1-4; D remains unclear. Germline CDR1 and CDR2: WSHSY and SAAADI. The CDR3 is 11 residues long. Trimming pared 4 bases from V and 13 bases from J, leaving 10 bases between. The CDR3 reads CASSGVERLFF. Here the CDR3 DNA reads TGCGCCAGCAGTGGAGTCGAGAGACTGTTTTTT.

The chain joins TRBV19 to TRBJ2-2; D not resolved. CDR3 length equals 15 residues. In germline, CDR1 is LNHDA, CDR2 SQIVND (reference sequence). V lost 7 bases and J 6 bases, leaving 18 bases between the germline ends. The CDR3 sequence is CASNAGSGVPGELFF. The DNA of the CDR3 is TGTGCCAGTAATGCCGGGTCCGGTGTGCCCGGGGAGCTGTTTTTT.